These 13 T cell receptor beta chains share one sample of origin, sequenced in a study of T cell responses to AZD1222 COVID-19 vaccine. Sequencing was performed with immunoSEQ multiplex PCR; in TCRdb, only in-frame clones are kept and a portion is missing. The table shows approximately 85,000 clones, with approximately 87% occurring only once. The source was peripheral blood, collected on day 0 of AZD1222 vaccination. Receptors were obtained from an adult in good health.

The rearrangement links TRBV6-5 to TRBJ2-3; TRBD1 aligns across 7 bases. Germline V gene sequence: CDR1 MNHEY, CDR2 SVGAGI. J was trimmed by 2 bases and V by 8 bases; bases with no gene match: 10. CDR3 size: 15 residues. The DNA for the CDR3 is TGTGCCAGCGGGACCGGGACAGTGATCACAGATACGCAGTATTTT. Amino acids: CASGTGTVITDTQYF.

J is TRBJ1-1 and V is TRBV5-4; D unclear. The germline gives CDR1 SGHNT, CDR2 YYREEE (reference sequence). Trimming shortened V by 0 bases and J by 0 bases, and 9 bases separated the two germline ends. The length of the CDR3 is 15 residues. This chain's CDR3 is CASSLAGRVNTEAFF. The CDR3 DNA is TGTGCCAGCAGCTTGGCGGGGAGAGTGAACACTGAAGCTTTCTTT.

This rearrangement joins TRBV18 to TRBJ2-1; D may be TRBD1 (5 bases). Germline loops: CDR1 KGHSH, CDR2 LQKENI. There are 14 residues in the CDR3. V dropped 4 bases and J dropped 0 bases, with 7 bases sitting between them. The CDR3 sequence is CASSRQGSYNEQFF. DNA for the CDR3: TGTGCCAGCTCACGGCAGGGCTCCTACAATGAGCAGTTCTTC.

The chain joins TRBV3-1 (or the pseudogene TRBV3-2) to TRBJ2-7; 9 nucleotides line up with TRBD1. The trim removed 0 bases at V and 6 bases at J, leaving 3 bases unmatched. This CDR3 has 14 residues. Germline-derived CDR1 and CDR2 are LGHDT and YNNKEL (reference sequence). CDR3 amino acids: CASSQEYRGLEQYF. The DNA of the CDR3 is TGTGCCAGCAGCCAAGAATACAGGGGGCTCGAGCAGTACTTC.

The chain recombines TRBV10-3 with TRBJ2-3; 9 bases agree with TRBD1. V lost 8 bases to trimming and J lost 4 bases; unmatched junction nucleotides: 7. The CDR3 spans 14 residues. The germline V gene has CDR1 ENHRY and CDR2 SYGVKD. CDR3 sequence (DNA): TGTGCCATCCGTCCGGGACAGGGACCAGATACGCAGTATTTT. Encoded protein: CAIRPGQGPDTQYF.

The V gene is TRBV12-5, the J gene TRBJ2-3; TRBD1 agrees at 10 bases. The CDR3 consists of 16 residues. Trimming removed 4 bases from V and 2 bases from J; junction bases left unmatched: 6. Germline V gene data show CDR1 as LGHNT and CDR2 as FRNRAP. The CDR3 loop reads CASGSGTGAFTDTQYF. The CDR3 region has the DNA TGTGCTAGTGGTTCAGGGACAGGGGCCTTCACAGATACGCAGTATTTT.

This chain connects TRBV19 to TRBJ2-2; the match to TRBD1 covers 7 bases. The CDR3 extends over 15 amino acids. V gave up 5 bases and J gave up 4 bases; unmatched junction bases: 7. Germline V lookup: CDR1 LNHDA, CDR2 SQIVND (reference sequence). The CDR3 nucleotides are TGTGCCAGTAGTGCAGACAGGGTGACCACCGGGGAGCTGTTTTTT. Translation: CASSADRVTTGELFF.

V and J are TRBV12-3 or TRBV12-4 and TRBJ2-1; TRBD1 aligns across 8 bases. This CDR3 is 13 amino acids long. J lost 9 bases, V lost 3 bases, and 4 bases had no gene match. The CDR3 DNA reads as TGTGCCAGCAGTTTTCAGGGGGCGGGTGAGCAGTTCTTC. This gives the protein CASSFQGAGEQFF.

This rearrangement joins TRBV19 to TRBJ2-2, with D perhaps TRBD2 (6 bases). This CDR3 is 14 amino acids long. V lost 3 bases, J lost 1 base, and 6 bases lay in between. CDR1 is LNHDA and CDR2 is SQIVND in the germline V gene (reference sequence). The CDR3: CASSMGGNTGELFF. In DNA form, the CDR3 reads TGTGCCAGTAGTATGGGGGGGAACACCGGGGAGCTGTTTTTT.

This chain joins TRBV30 and TRBJ1-5, with TRBD1 as a possible D gene (5 bases). Per the germline V gene, CDR1 is GTSNPN and CDR2 is SVGIG (reference sequence). The ends were cut back, 2 bases at V and 1 base at J, with 9 bases in the middle. This CDR3 is 14 amino acids long. This CDR3 is CAWSWQGSNQPQHF. As DNA, the CDR3 is TGTGCCTGGAGTTGGCAGGGAAGCAATCAGCCCCAGCATTTT.

The gene calls are TRBV6-7 and TRBJ2-5; D is perhaps TRBD1 (6 bases). TRBV6-7 falls under the ORF class, with uncertain function. Trimming cost V 4 bases and J 3 bases, with 12 bases left between them. The CDR3 is 14 residues long. DNA of the CDR3: TGTGCCAGCAGTTCCTCCCACAGGGAAGAGACCCAGTACTTC. It translates to CASSSSHREETQYF.

The rearrangement joins TRBV5-8 to TRBJ1-2; maybe TRBD1 (6 bases). Trimming removed 4 bases at V and 3 bases at J, with 10 bases between. CDR1 is SGHTS, CDR2 YDEGEE, per germline. This CDR3 comprises 13 residues. For the CDR3, the DNA is TGTGCCAGCAGCCCCAGGACAGACTATGGCTACACCTTC. It translates to CASSPRTDYGYTF.

The chain has TRBV5-6 and TRBJ1-5; perhaps TRBD1 as D (6 bases). In germline, CDR1 is SGHDT, CDR2 YYEEEE. Deletions cut 0 bases from V and 7 bases from J, with 17 bases between. This CDR3 comprises 16 residues. The CDR3 loop is CASSLDGGQAGQPQHF. The CDR3 nucleotides are TGTGCCAGCAGCTTGGACGGGGGGCAGGCGGGACAGCCCCAGCATTTT.